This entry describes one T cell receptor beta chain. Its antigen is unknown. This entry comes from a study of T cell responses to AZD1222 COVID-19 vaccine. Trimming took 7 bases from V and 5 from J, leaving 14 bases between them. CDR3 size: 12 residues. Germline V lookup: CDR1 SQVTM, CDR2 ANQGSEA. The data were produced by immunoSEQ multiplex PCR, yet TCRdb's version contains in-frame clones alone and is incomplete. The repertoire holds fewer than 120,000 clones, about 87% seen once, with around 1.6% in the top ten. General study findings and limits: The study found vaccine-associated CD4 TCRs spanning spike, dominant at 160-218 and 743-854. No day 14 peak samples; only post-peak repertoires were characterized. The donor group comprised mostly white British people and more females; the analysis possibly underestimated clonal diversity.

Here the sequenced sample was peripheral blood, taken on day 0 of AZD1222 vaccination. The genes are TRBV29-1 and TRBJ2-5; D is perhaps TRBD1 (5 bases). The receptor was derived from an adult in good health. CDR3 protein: CSAGWGLETQYF. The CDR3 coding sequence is TGCAGCGCCGGGTGGGGCCTTGAGACCCAGTACTTC.